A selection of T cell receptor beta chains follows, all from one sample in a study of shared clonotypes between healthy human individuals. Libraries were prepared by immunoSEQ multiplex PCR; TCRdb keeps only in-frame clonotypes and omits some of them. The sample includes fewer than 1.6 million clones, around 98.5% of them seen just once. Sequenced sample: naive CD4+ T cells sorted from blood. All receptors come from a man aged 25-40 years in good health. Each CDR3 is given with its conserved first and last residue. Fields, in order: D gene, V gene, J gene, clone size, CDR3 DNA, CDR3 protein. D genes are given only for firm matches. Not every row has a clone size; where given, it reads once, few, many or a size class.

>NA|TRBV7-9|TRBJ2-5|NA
TGTGCCAGCAGCTTTGGGGGTGGTACTCAAGAGACCCAGTACTTC
CASSFGGGTQETQYF
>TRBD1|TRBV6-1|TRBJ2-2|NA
TGTGCCAGCAGCAGACAGGGGGCGAACACCGGGGAGCTGTTTTTT
CASSRQGANTGELFF
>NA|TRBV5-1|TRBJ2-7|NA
TGCGCCAGCAGCCGGGACACCTATTACGAGCAGTACTTC
CASSRDTYYEQYF
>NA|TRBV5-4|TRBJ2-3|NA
TGTGCCAGCAGCCGATCTACCATCACGAGGGATACGCAGTATTTT
CASSRSTITRDTQYF
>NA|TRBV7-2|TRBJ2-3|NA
TGTGCCAGCAGCTTAGTAATCGGTAGCGTTACAGATACGCAGTATTTT
CASSLVIGSVTDTQYF
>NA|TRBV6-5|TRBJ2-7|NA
TGTGCCAGCAGTCGATATAGCTCCTACGAGCAGTACTTC
CASSRYSSYEQYF
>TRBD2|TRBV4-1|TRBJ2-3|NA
TGCGCCAGCAGCCAAGATCGTCCTAGCGGGAGCGATACGCAGTATTTT
CASSQDRPSGSDTQYF
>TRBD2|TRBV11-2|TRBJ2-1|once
TGTGCCAGCAGCGTTCCGGGACTAGCGGGAGGGTCCTACAATGAGCAGTTCTTC
CASSVPGLAGGSYNEQFF
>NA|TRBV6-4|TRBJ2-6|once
TGTGCCAGCAGTGGGGGTGGCTCTGGGGCCAACGTCCTGACTTTC
CASSGGGSGANVLTF
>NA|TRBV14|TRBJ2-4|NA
TGTGCCAGCAGCCAAAGACAGGGACTAGCCAAAAACATTCAGTACTTC
CASSQRQGLAKNIQYF
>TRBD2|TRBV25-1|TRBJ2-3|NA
TGTGCCAGCAAGTCCTCACTAGCGAATACAGATACGCAGTATTTT
CASKSSLANTDTQYF
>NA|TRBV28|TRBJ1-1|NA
TGTGCCAGCAGTTTTATTCAACCTCCCCTGAACACTGAAGCTTTCTTT
CASSFIQPPLNTEAFF
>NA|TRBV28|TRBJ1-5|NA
TGTGCCAGCCATACAGGGTCAGGGGGCAATCAGCCCCAGCATTTT
CASHTGSGGNQPQHF
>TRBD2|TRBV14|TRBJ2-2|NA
TGTGCCAGCAGCAAACTAGCGGGAGACGCCGGGGAGCTGTTTTTT
CASSKLAGDAGELFF
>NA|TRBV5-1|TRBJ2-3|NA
TGCGCCAGCAGCTTGGGTACAGGGTTGGATACGCAGTATTTT
CASSLGTGLDTQYF
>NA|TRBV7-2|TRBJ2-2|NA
TGTGCCAGCAGCTTAGTTTCCTCGGCCGGGGAGCTGTTTTTT
CASSLVSSAGELFF
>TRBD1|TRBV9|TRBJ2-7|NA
TGTGCCAGCAGCGTAGCCGGGGGACCGGGACAGGGGAGGAACGAGCAGTACTTC
CASSVAGGPGQGRNEQYF
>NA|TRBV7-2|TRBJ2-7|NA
TGTGCCAGCAGCCCTTGGCAGGCGACCTACGAGCAGTACTTC
CASSPWQATYEQYF
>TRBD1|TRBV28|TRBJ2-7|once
TGTGCCAGCAGTTTATGGCAGGGGGCGTCCTACGAGCAGTACTTC
CASSLWQGASYEQYF
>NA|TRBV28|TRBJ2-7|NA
TGTGCCAGCAGAAATCTCAGGACGGGAAATTTCTACGAGCAGTACTTC
CASRNLRTGNFYEQYF
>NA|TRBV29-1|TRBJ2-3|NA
TGCAGCGTTCTTTCTGAAACAGATACGCAGTATTTT
CSVLSETDTQYF
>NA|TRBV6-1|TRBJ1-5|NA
TGTGCCAGCAATAAACGGGATCAAGATCAGCCCCAGCATTTT
CASNKRDQDQPQHF
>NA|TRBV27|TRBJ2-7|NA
TGTGCCAGCAGTTTGCAAACACAGGGATCCTACGAGCAGTACTTC
CASSLQTQGSYEQYF
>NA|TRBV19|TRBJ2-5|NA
TGTGCCAGTAGTATCCCGGTGGGGTCTGGGGAGACCCAGTACTTC
CASSIPVGSGETQYF
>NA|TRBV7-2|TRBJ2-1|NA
TGTGCCAGCTGCAGGACTAACTACAATGAGCAGTTCTTC
CASCRTNYNEQFF
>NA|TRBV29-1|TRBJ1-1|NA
TGCAGCGCCACAATGAACACTGAAGCTTTCTTT
CSATMNTEAFF
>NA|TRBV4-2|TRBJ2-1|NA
TGTGCCAGCAGCCAAGGCGTAGGTCTAGCGCTCTCTGATGAGCAGTTCTTC
CASSQGVGLALSDEQFF
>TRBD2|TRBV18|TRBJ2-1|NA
TGTGCCAGCTCACCATACGGCGGGAGGGCCTACAATGAGCAGTTCTTC
CASSPYGGRAYNEQFF
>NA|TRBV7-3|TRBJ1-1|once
TGTGCCAGCAGCTTAACTGGACACACTGAAGCTTTCTTT
CASSLTGHTEAFF
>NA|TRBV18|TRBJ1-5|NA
TGTGCCAGCTCACCACCTCGGACCGCCGGTTATAGCAATCAGCCCCAGCATTTT
CASSPPRTAGYSNQPQHF
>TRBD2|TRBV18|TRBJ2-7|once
TGTGCCAGCTCCCAGACTAGCGTGACCTCCTACGAGCAGTACTTC
CASSQTSVTSYEQYF
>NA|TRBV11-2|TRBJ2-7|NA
TGTGCCAGCAGCTTAGGACCGGCCGAATCCTCCTACGAGCAGTACTTC
CASSLGPAESSYEQYF
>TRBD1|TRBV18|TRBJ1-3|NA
TGTGCCAGCTCCCATATAGGGACAGGGGCTGATCGCAGAACTGGAAACACCATATATTTT
CASSHIGTGADRRTGNTIYF
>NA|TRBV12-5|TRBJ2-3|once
TGTGCTAGTGGTTTGGAGGAAACAGATACGCAGTATTTT
CASGLEETDTQYF
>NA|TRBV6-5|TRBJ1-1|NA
TGTGCCAGCAGATACCGGGACACGAACACTGAAGCTTTCTTT
CASRYRDTNTEAFF
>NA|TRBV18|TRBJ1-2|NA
TGTGCCAGCTCACCAAACGTCCTTTATGGCTACACCTTC
CASSPNVLYGYTF
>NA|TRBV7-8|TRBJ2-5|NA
TGTGCCAGCAGTTTCGGACTATTTGAGACCCAGTACTTC
CASSFGLFETQYF
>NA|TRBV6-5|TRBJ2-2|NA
TGTGCCAGCAGTTCCCGGGGAGGACAGAACACCGGGGAGCTGTTTTTT
CASSSRGGQNTGELFF
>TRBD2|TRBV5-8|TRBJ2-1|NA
TGTGCCAGCAGCTTCGCACGACTAGCGGGAGTGGGGAATGAGCAGTTCTTC
CASSFARLAGVGNEQFF
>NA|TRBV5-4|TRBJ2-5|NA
TGTGCCAGCAGCCGGCGGGGAGGACGGCTGAACCAAGAGACCCAGTACTTC
CASSRRGGRLNQETQYF
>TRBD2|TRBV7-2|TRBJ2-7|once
TGTGCCAGCAGTAGGAGCGGGGGGACCTACGAGCAGTACTTC
CASSRSGGTYEQYF
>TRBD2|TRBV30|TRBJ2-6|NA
TGTGCCTGGAGTGACGGGACTAGCGGGACTGGGGCCAACGTCCTGACTTTC
CAWSDGTSGTGANVLTF
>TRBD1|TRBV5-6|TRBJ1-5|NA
TGTGCCAGCAGCTGCCCGACAGGGGCGCTGACGGAGCCCCAGCATTTT
CASSCPTGALTEPQHF